The clone carrying this T cell receptor (beta chain) was seen once. Antigen: not known. This entry comes from a study of cytomegalovirus exposure and HLA in healthy donors. The PCR employed 60 Vbeta primers together with 13 Jbeta primers. In the study's own analysis: Unique TCR beta chains totaled some 80 million in a later count, with roughly 10 million of them shared. TCRdb keeps only in-frame clones here, not all; method: immunoSEQ multiplex PCR. That table supplies the V and J calls and clone size; D and trimming were determined from the DNA. The table lists over 85,000 clones, roughly 85% of them singletons. With 4 bases removed from V and 1 base from J, the gap between germline ends came to 12 bases. CDR1 and CDR2 (germline): SEHNR, FQNEAQ (reference sequence). This CDR3 has 15 residues. Study results and limitations: A link between a missense DCLRE1C variant and TCR beta V- and J-gene trimming emerged from a later analysis. In a later analysis, specific HLA alleles were associated with 15,000 to 20,000 TCR beta sequences at a 0.05 false discovery rate. Previous analysis showed most TCR beta V segments were productive about 90% or about 30% of the time.

The V gene is TRBV7-9, the J gene TRBJ2-3, with a weak D call TRBD2 (5 bases). The sequence derives from a man between 35 and 55 years old in good health and CMV-seronegative. The specimen was PBMCs. The CDR3 DNA follows: TGTGCCAGCAGCTCCCCGGGGATTCGCACAGATACGCAGTATTTT. Its translation is CASSSPGIRTDTQYF.